These 28 T cell receptor beta chains share one sample of origin, sequenced in a study of blood T cells in healthy people across ages. It was with a sample-barcoded 5' primer and a J-beta primer mix that a second PCR of about 6 to 12 cycles was run. In TCRdb, the 5' RACE reads were re-called with MiXCR into one record per CDR3 protein. The table shows hundreds of thousands of distinct CDR3 sequences, with under 70% occurring only once. The sequencing sample was made of blood. The receptors shown here come from a man between 60 and 75 years old in good health.

The chain employs TRBV6-5 and TRBJ1-2; TRBD1 matches 11 bases. CDR3 length: 17 amino acids. V shed 0 bases, J shed 6 bases, and the junction held 9 bases outside the gene matches. Germline CDR1 reads MNHEY; CDR2 reads SVGAGI. CDR3 nucleotides: TGTGCCAGCAGTTACTCGCCCTCCGGACAGGGGGCGGATGGCTACACCTTC. This codes for CASSYSPSGQGADGYTF.

V usage is TRBV6-2 or TRBV6-3 and J usage is TRBJ1-2; 7 nucleotides align to TRBD1. Per the germline V gene, CDR1 is MNHEY and CDR2 is SVGEGT. CDR3 length equals 15 residues. J gave up 7 bases and V 6 bases, and 14 bases lay outside the gene matches. The CDR3 here is CASRGAGTDTPGYTF. The CDR3 DNA follows: TGTGCCAGCAGAGGCGCCGGGACAGACACACCTGGCTACACCTTC.

The V gene is TRBV6-6, the J gene TRBJ1-3; D is unresolved. Trimming took off 6 bases at V and 0 bases at J, with 18 bases between the two ends. The CDR3 is 17 residues long. Germline-derived CDR1 and CDR2 are MNHNY and SVGAGI (reference sequence). The CDR3 protein is CASSLPPVGFSGNTIYF. The CDR3 nucleotides are TGTGCCAGCAGCCTTCCTCCGGTGGGATTCTCTGGAAACACCATATATTTT.

In its sample, this clonotype was seen a few times. The J gene is TRBJ2-5, the V gene TRBV2; the D call may be TRBD1 or TRBD2 (5 bases each). The ends were cut back, 7 bases at V and 2 bases at J, with 11 bases in the middle. The CDR3 is 13 residues long. CDR1 SNHLY and CDR2 FYNNEI come from the germline V gene. CDR3 nucleotide sequence: TGTGCCAGCACCCGGGACGTACAAGAGACCCAGTACTTC. Translating it yields CASTRDVQETQYF. Combining the CDR3 with reference TRBV2 and TRBJ2-5 gives the whole variable domain EPEVTQTPSHQVTQMGQEVILRCVPISNHLYFYWYRQILGQKVEFLVSFYNNEISEKSEIFDDQFSVERPDGSNFTLKIRSTKLEDSAMYFCASTRDVQETQYFGPGTRLLVL.

This clonotype was detected a few times. The chain links TRBV11-2 to TRBJ2-1; D might be TRBD2 (5 bases). This CDR3 has 14 residues. Germline-derived CDR1 and CDR2 are SGHAT and FQNNGV. Between the trimmed V and J ends, which lost 1 base and 7 bases, there was a span of 11 bases. CDR3 loop: CASSLASGLNEQFF. For the CDR3, the DNA is TGTGCCAGCAGCTTAGCCTCTGGACTTAATGAGCAGTTCTTC.

The gene calls are TRBV20-1 and TRBJ2-4, with TRBD2 as a possible D gene (5 bases). V was cut by 5 bases and J by 2 bases, with 13 bases left in between. The germline V gene encodes CDR1 DFQATT and CDR2 SNEGSKA (reference sequence). This CDR3 is built from 14 residues. CDR3 sequence: CSAPPGGSKNIQYF. The DNA for the CDR3 is TGCAGTGCTCCTCCCGGAGGCTCCAAAAACATTCAGTACTTC.

This sequence joins TRBV10-3 and TRBJ2-7, with D maybe TRBD1 (6 bases). The V gene's germline CDR1 is ENHRY and CDR2 SYGVKD. Trimming removed 8 bases from V and 1 base from J, with 12 bases in between. The CDR3 length is 13 residues. Written as DNA, the CDR3 is TGTGCCATCCTAGGGGACAAGTCCTACGAGCAGTACTTC. Translated: CAILGDKSYEQYF.

This chain uses TRBV28 with TRBJ1-5, with D unclear. The ends were cut back, 10 bases at V and 3 bases at J, with 10 bases in the middle. This CDR3 spans 12 amino acids. CDR1 is MDHEN, CDR2 SYDVKM, per germline. The CDR3 DNA follows: TGTGCCACCACACGATTCAATCAGCCCCAGCATTTT. This encodes CATTRFNQPQHF.

The CDR3 protein is CASSLRSTNTQYF. The CDR3 DNA sequence: TGTGCCAGCAGCTTACGGTCGACAAATACGCAGTATTTT. The chain links TRBV7-2 to TRBJ2-3; D ambiguous. Looked up from germline, CDR1 is SGHTA and CDR2 is FQGNSA. CDR3 length: 13 amino acids. Between the trimmed V and J ends, which lost 2 bases and 7 bases, there was a span of 10 bases.

The DNA of the CDR3 is TGTGCCAGCAGTTACACATTCGACTACTACGAGCAGTACTTC. As protein: CASSYTFDYYEQYF. This chain joins TRBV7-8 and TRBJ2-7, with a possible D match to TRBD2 (5 bases). The V and J ends lost 6 bases and 3 bases respectively, with 15 bases between them. Germline V gene lookup returns CDR1 SGHVS and CDR2 FQNEAQ. This CDR3 comprises 14 residues.

The gene calls are TRBV27 and TRBJ1-6; D is perhaps TRBD1 (5 bases). V gave up 6 bases and J gave up 10 bases, with 16 bases separating them. Germline V gives CDR1 MNHEY, CDR2 SMNVEV (reference sequence). The CDR3 spans 14 residues. The CDR3 coding sequence is TGTGCCAGCAGGACCGGGACCGGAGGGTCACCCCTCCACTTT. Protein sequence: CASRTGTGGSPLHF.

The chain is built from TRBV2 and TRBJ1-5; weak D call: TRBD1 (6 bases). The CDR3 sequence is 15 residues long. Trimming cost V 6 bases and J 0 bases, with 12 bases left between them. Per the germline V gene, CDR1 is SNHLY and CDR2 is FYNNEI. The CDR3 sequence: CASRDRQISNQPQHF. CDR3 nucleotide sequence: TGTGCCAGCAGGGACAGACAGATTAGCAATCAGCCCCAGCATTTT. Looking up the rest from reference TRBV2 and TRBJ1-5 gives the full variable domain: EPEVTQTPSHQVTQMGQEVILRCVPISNHLYFYWYRQILGQKVEFLVSFYNNEISEKSEIFDDQFSVERPDGSNFTLKIRSTKLEDSAMYFCASRDRQISNQPQHFGDGTRLSIL.

This chain uses TRBV5-1 with TRBJ1-5, with 7 bases matching TRBD1. The germline V gene encodes CDR1 SGHRS and CDR2 YFSETQ. V lost 4 bases, J lost 6 bases, and 10 bases stayed unmatched. CDR3 size: 15 residues. CDR3 loop: CASSVSGGSSQPQHF. The CDR3 coding sequence is TGCGCCAGCAGCGTCTCAGGGGGTTCGAGTCAGCCCCAGCATTTT.

In regard to this clonotype: An end of the junction differs from the germline gene, which may be a read error. This rearrangement joins TRBV5-1 to TRBJ2-2; a possible D gene is TRBD2 (5 bases). Germline CDR1 is SGHRS and CDR2 is YFSETQ. The CDR3 runs to 15 residues. The DNA for the CDR3 is TGCGCCAGCAGCCCCGGGTGGGGTTACACCGGGGAACTGTTTTTT. Amino acids: CASSPGWGYTGELFF.

The J gene is TRBJ2-1, the V gene TRBV27; 8 bases agree with TRBD2. The CDR3 is made up of 14 amino acids. V gave up 5 bases and J gave up 4 bases; unmatched junction bases: 4. Germline V gene sequence: CDR1 MNHEY, CDR2 SMNVEV (reference sequence). The CDR3 region is CASSRGTRYNEQFF. CDR3 DNA: TGTGCCAGCAGTCGAGGGACTAGGTACAATGAGCAGTTCTTC.

The rearrangement links TRBV12-3 or TRBV12-4 to TRBJ1-6; D is ambiguous. The ends were cut back, 4 bases at V and 9 bases at J, with 7 bases in the middle. The length of the CDR3 is 12 residues. The CDR3 DNA is TGTGCCAGCAGTTCATGGGGTTCACCCCTCCACTTT. This gives the protein CASSSWGSPLHF.

The chain is built from TRBV12-3 or TRBV12-4 and TRBJ2-3; no definite D call. This CDR3 spans 14 amino acids. V lost 5 bases and J 0 bases, leaving 9 bases between the germline ends. The CDR3 loop is CASSPDRSTDTQYF. Here the CDR3 DNA reads TGTGCCAGCAGTCCGGATAGAAGCACAGATACGCAGTATTTT.

This chain uses TRBV20-1 with TRBJ2-1, with 13 positions matching TRBD2. The CDR3 consists of 14 residues. V was pared by 2 bases and J by 8 bases, with 3 bases of the junction left unmatched. CDR1 DFQATT and CDR2 SNEGSKA come from the germline V gene (reference sequence). CDR3 amino acids: CSARRTSGGDEQFF. DNA for the CDR3: TGCAGTGCTAGAAGGACTAGCGGGGGCGATGAGCAGTTCTTC.

This clonotype was counted between two and nine times. This chain joins TRBV6-5 and TRBJ1-4, with TRBD1 matching over 8 bases. Per germline, CDR1 MNHEY and CDR2 SVGAGI. The length of the CDR3 is 15 residues. J lost 4 bases, V lost 5 bases, and 6 bases had no gene match. Here the CDR3 reads CASSPDRGDNEKLFF. CDR3 bases: TGTGCCAGCAGTCCCGACAGGGGTGATAATGAAAAACTGTTTTTT.

This clonotype has only one observation. J is TRBJ1-5 and V is TRBV4-1; the D gene is possibly TRBD1 (6 bases). Between the trimmed V and J ends, which lost 3 bases and 5 bases, there was a span of 17 bases. The germline gives CDR1 MGHRA, CDR2 YSYEKL. CDR3 length equals 16 residues. CDR3 residues: CASSHEAPTGHQPQHF. Written as DNA, the CDR3 is TGCGCCAGCAGCCACGAAGCCCCGACAGGACATCAGCCCCAGCATTTT.

The chain uses TRBV20-1 and TRBJ2-3; D possibly corresponds to TRBD1 (5 bases). CDR1 and CDR2 (germline): DFQATT, SNEGSKA (reference sequence). The CDR3 runs to 13 residues. The V gene lost 6 bases and the J gene lost 4 bases, with 14 bases spanning the gap. The CDR3 protein is CSAPPQGADTQYF. CDR3 nucleotide sequence: TGCAGTGCCCCCCCCCAGGGTGCAGATACGCAGTATTTT.

J is TRBJ2-7 and V is TRBV2; D possibly corresponds to TRBD2 (5 bases). Germline V gene lookup returns CDR1 SNHLY and CDR2 FYNNEI. The CDR3 consists of 15 residues. The V gene lost 4 bases and the J gene lost 0 bases, with 13 bases spanning the gap. The CDR3 DNA reads as TGTGCCAGCAGTGTTGAGGGCTTAGGCTCCTACGAGCAGTACTTC. Amino acids: CASSVEGLGSYEQYF.

The CDR3 nucleotides read TGTGCCAGCAGCCCCACCCGGGGCGTAAAGACCCAGTACTTC. It translates to CASSPTRGVKTQYF. The V gene is TRBV3-1, the J gene TRBJ2-5; D may correspond to TRBD1 or TRBD2 (5 bases each). The V end lost 4 bases, the J end lost 6 bases, and 15 bases lay between the germline ends. CDR1 and CDR2 from the germline V gene are LGHDT and YNNKEL (reference sequence). This CDR3 has 14 residues.

The V and J genes are TRBV24-1 and TRBJ2-7; 7 bases map to TRBD1. The DNA end is more similar to TRBJ2-5, so the J call may be wrong. Germline CDR1 and CDR2: KGHDR and SFDVKD. The CDR3 has 13 amino acids. CDR3 sequence: CASRDRVGETQYF. CDR3 DNA sequence: TGTGCCAGCCGCGACAGGGTAGGAGAGACCCAGTACTTC.

The gene calls are TRBV6-2 or TRBV6-3 and TRBJ2-5, with TRBD2 matching over 8 bases. Germline assignment: CDR1 MNHEY and CDR2 SVGEGT. After removal of 8 bases from V and 11 bases from J, the junction contained 16 bases not matched to a gene. This CDR3 spans 14 amino acids. This CDR3 is CASGPAGALLRQYF. In nucleotides, the CDR3 is TGTGCCAGCGGCCCAGCGGGGGCCCTACTGAGGCAGTACTTC.

The count of this clonotype is one. The chain joins TRBV11-2 to TRBJ2-3; D is unresolved. Germline loops: CDR1 SGHAT, CDR2 FQNNGV. This CDR3 is built from 15 residues. The V end lost 0 bases, the J end lost 5 bases, and 12 bases lay between the germline ends. CDR3 amino acids: CASSLEGSTVDTQYF. CDR3 in DNA: TGTGCCAGCAGCTTAGAAGGGTCAACGGTAGATACGCAGTATTTT.

Only one count was recorded for this clonotype. The chain links TRBV18 to TRBJ1-4; D gene unclear. Trimming shortened V by 3 bases and J by 7 bases, and 12 bases separated the two germline ends. Looked up from germline, CDR1 is KGHSH and CDR2 is LQKENI. This CDR3 has 14 residues. CDR3 nucleotides: TGTGCCAGCTCACCGACCGGAGGGATTGAAAAACTGTTTTTT. Protein sequence: CASSPTGGIEKLFF.

This rearrangement joins TRBV2 to TRBJ1-5, with D tentatively TRBD1 (5 bases). This CDR3 has 13 amino acids. CDR1 and CDR2 (germline): SNHLY, FYNNEI. Trimming cost V 6 bases and J 15 bases, with 21 bases left between them. CDR3 in amino acids: CASRAEGTIGPHF. The CDR3 DNA is TGTGCCAGCAGAGCCGAGGGGACCATAGGACCGCATTTT.